The 26 T cell receptor beta chains presented below share a single source sample, sequenced in a study of cytomegalovirus exposure and HLA in healthy donors. Use of 60 Vbeta and 13 Jbeta primers characterized the PCR. The repertoire was sequenced with immunoSEQ multiplex PCR; TCRdb's copy has only in-frame clones and lacks some. The repertoire holds about 160,000 clones, with about four fifths as singletons. Sequenced input: PBMCs. Every receptor here comes from a woman in her twenties or thirties in good health and CMV-seropositive.

V and J are TRBV7-8 and TRBJ1-4, with 7 bases aligning to TRBD1. CDR3 length: 14 residues. V was clipped by 5 bases and J by 8 bases; unmatched bases: 8. Germline CDR1 and CDR2: SGHVS and FQNEAQ. For the CDR3, the DNA is TGTGCCAGCAGCCTGGTCAAGGGGGCCGAAAAACTGTTTTTT. It translates to CASSLVKGAEKLFF.

V and J are TRBV28 and TRBJ1-1; D call uncertain. V was shortened by 3 bases and J by 5 bases, with 13 bases between the two germline ends. Per germline, CDR1 MDHEN and CDR2 SYDVKM. This CDR3 is 14 amino acids long. The CDR3 sequence: CASSFRYRRTEAFF. CDR3 coding DNA: TGTGCCAGCAGTTTTCGGTACCGGAGGACTGAAGCTTTCTTT. Looking up the rest from reference TRBV28 and TRBJ1-1 gives the full variable domain: DVKVTQSSRYLVKRTGEKVFLECVQDMDHENMFWYRQDPGLGLRLIYFSYDVKMKEKGDIPEGYSVSREKKERFSLILESASTNQTSMYLCASSFRYRRTEAFFGQGTRLTVV.

This chain links TRBV4-1 with TRBJ2-3; 8 bases are a match to TRBD2. Losses at the gene ends were 0 bases for V and 3 bases for J; bases not matched to a gene: 11. The germline CDR1 and CDR2 sequences are MGHRA and YSYEKL. This CDR3 contains 18 residues. The CDR3 is CASSQDNSGLARTDTQYF. Written as DNA, the CDR3 is TGCGCCAGCAGCCAAGATAACTCAGGACTAGCAAGAACAGATACGCAGTATTTT.

This chain's CDR3 is CSVVQGGNEQFF. In DNA form, the CDR3 reads TGCAGCGTTGTTCAGGGGGGAAATGAGCAGTTCTTC. J is TRBJ2-1 and V is TRBV29-1; TRBD1 is a possible D gene (7 bases). The germline CDR1 and CDR2 sequences are SQVTM and ANQGSEA. V lost 4 bases, J lost 7 bases, and 11 bases lay in between. The CDR3 is made up of 12 amino acids.

The rearrangement links TRBV6-1 to TRBJ1-1; D is ambiguous. V was clipped by 5 bases and J by 0 bases, with 10 bases between them. The V gene's germline CDR1 is MNHNS and CDR2 SASEGT. This CDR3 comprises 14 residues. CDR3 nucleotide sequence: TGTGCCAGCAGTCTTACAGTGATGAACACTGAAGCTTTCTTT. Its protein is CASSLTVMNTEAFF.

CDR3 amino acids: CASSLSGTGVKYEQYF. The CDR3 DNA reads as TGTGCCAGCAGTTTGTCCGGGACAGGGGTCAAATACGAGCAGTACTTC. This chain connects TRBV11-2 to TRBJ2-7; 10 nucleotides align to TRBD1. The CDR3 runs to 16 residues. The germline V gene encodes CDR1 SGHAT and CDR2 FQNNGV. With 6 bases clipped from V and 4 bases from J, the junction kept 12 bases outside the gene matches.

The chain links TRBV30 to TRBJ2-7, with 9 bases fitting TRBD1. Germline CDR1 and CDR2: GTSNPN and SVGIG (reference sequence). The junction had 7 bases not matched to a gene; V was cut back by 1 base and J by 0 bases. This CDR3 is built from 16 residues. Written as DNA, the CDR3 is TGTGCCTGGAGTGAACAGGGGGCTATAATCTCCTACGAGCAGTACTTC. Amino acids: CAWSEQGAIISYEQYF.

The chain is built from TRBV9 and TRBJ1-1; D is unresolved. This CDR3 spans 13 amino acids. The V end lost 3 bases, the J end lost 0 bases, and 6 bases lay between the germline ends. In germline, CDR1 is SGDLS, CDR2 YYNGEE. The CDR3 DNA follows: TGTGCCAGCAGCGCTCGGTTGAACACTGAAGCTTTCTTT. As protein: CASSARLNTEAFF.

This chain uses TRBV19 with TRBJ2-1, with 8 bases fitting TRBD1. The ends lost 2 bases at V and 5 bases at J; junction bases unmatched: 5. The CDR3 has 15 amino acids. Germline lookup yields CDR1 LNHDA and CDR2 SQIVND (reference sequence). CDR3 bases: TGTGCCAGTAGTATATGGGCACAGGGGGACAATGAGCAGTTCTTC. This sequence encodes CASSIWAQGDNEQFF.

A note on this clone: At one of its ends the junction is not consistent with the germline gene, which may arise from a read error. The same CDR3 arises from other DNA sequences in this sample as well. This chain links TRBV5-8 with TRBJ1-2, with a tentative D call TRBD1 (5 bases). The length of the CDR3 is 16 residues. Looked up from germline, CDR1 is SGHTS and CDR2 is YDEGEE. The CDR3 region is CASTPAGERTNYGYTF. CDR3 nucleotide sequence: TGTGCCAGCACACCCGCGGGGGAAAGAACTAACTATGGTTACACCTTC.

The rearrangement joins TRBV2 to TRBJ2-5, with 9 nucleotides matching TRBD2. The CDR3 totals 16 residues. Germline values: CDR1 SNHLY, CDR2 FYNNEI. V was clipped by 4 bases and J by 2 bases; unmatched bases: 8. CDR3 in amino acids: CASSGGGASHQETQYF. The CDR3 DNA sequence: TGTGCCAGCAGTGGCGGGGGGGCCTCCCATCAAGAGACCCAGTACTTC.

The chain is built from TRBV27 and TRBJ1-1, with TRBD1 as a possible D gene (6 bases). This CDR3 comprises 17 residues. V was shortened by 0 bases and J by 1 base, with 15 bases between the two germline ends. The germline V gene encodes CDR1 MNHEY and CDR2 SMNVEV (reference sequence). CDR3 nucleotide sequence: TGTGCCAGCAGTTTATCGGAGAGGGGGATGTGGAACACTGAAGCTTTCTTT. Translation: CASSLSERGMWNTEAFF.

The chain carries TRBV4-3 and TRBJ1-1, with a tentative D call TRBD1 (6 bases). V shed 3 bases and J shed 1 base, with 9 bases lying between them. Germline V gene lookup returns CDR1 LGHNA and CDR2 YSLEER. The CDR3 sequence is 14 residues long. CDR3 residues: CASSQRGGNTEAFF. In DNA form, the CDR3 reads TGCGCCAGCAGCCAGAGGGGGGGGAACACTGAAGCTTTCTTT.

The genes are TRBV6-6 and TRBJ2-7; TRBD1 agrees at 8 bases. Germline values: CDR1 MNHNY, CDR2 SVGAGI (reference sequence). The V and J ends lost 6 bases and 3 bases, in that order; junction bases with no gene match: 13. This CDR3 is 16 amino acids long. The CDR3 sequence: CASSPPGQGANYEQYF. As DNA, the CDR3 is TGTGCCAGCAGCCCACCGGGGCAGGGGGCTAACTACGAGCAGTACTTC.

Only a few counts were recorded for this clone. V gene TRBV7-8 combines with J gene TRBJ2-3, with 12 bases fitting TRBD2. The CDR3 spans 16 residues. Unmatched junction bases numbered 3, after V lost 5 bases and J lost 0 bases. Germline V gives CDR1 SGHVS, CDR2 FQNEAQ. CDR3 region: CASSPGLAGSTDTQYF. CDR3 in DNA: TGTGCCAGCAGCCCAGGACTAGCGGGGAGCACAGATACGCAGTATTTT. Full variable domain (outside the CDR3, taken from reference TRBV7-8 and TRBJ2-3): GAGVSQSPRYKVAKRGQDVALRCDPISGHVSLFWYQQALGQGPEFLTYFQNEAQLDKSGLPSDRFFAERPEGSVSTLKIQRTQQEDSAVYLCASSPGLAGSTDTQYFGPGTRLTVL.

The gene calls are TRBV4-1 and TRBJ2-5, with a possible D match to TRBD2 (5 bases). The J call may be incorrect, as the DNA end agrees better with TRBJ2-7. Germline-derived CDR1 and CDR2 are MGHRA and YSYEKL. The CDR3 is 15 residues long. The CDR3 reads CASRSSPGYLYEQYF. CDR3 DNA: TGCGCCAGCAGATCTTCTCCGGGATACTTATACGAGCAGTACTTC.

The genes are TRBV4-3 and TRBJ2-4, with D possibly being TRBD2 (5 bases). CDR1 and CDR2 (germline): LGHNA, YSLEER. The length of the CDR3 is 15 residues. V lost 4 bases and J lost 3, with 13 bases in between. The CDR3 here is CASSPGRAGKNIQYF. DNA of the CDR3: TGCGCCAGCAGCCCTGGGCGGGCGGGCAAAAACATTCAGTACTTC.

V gene TRBV5-1 combines with J gene TRBJ2-7; TRBD2 aligns across 10 bases. CDR1 is SGHRS and CDR2 is YFSETQ in the germline V gene. Trimming removed 4 bases from V and 5 bases from J; junction bases left unmatched: 6. The CDR3 is made up of 14 amino acids. In DNA, the CDR3 is TGCGCCAGCAGCGCTGAGCGGGGGGGCCACGAGCAGTACTTC. Its translation: CASSAERGGHEQYF.

The rearrangement uses TRBV6-1 and TRBJ1-1; a possible D gene is TRBD1 (5 bases). This CDR3 has 14 residues. Germline loops: CDR1 MNHNS, CDR2 SASEGT. V lost 5 bases, J lost 6 bases, and 16 bases lay in between. DNA of the CDR3: TGTGCCAGCAGTAAAGAGCCCTCGGGGGCTGAAGCTTTCTTT. This codes for CASSKEPSGAEAFF.

This clone was detected a few times. V is TRBV7-9 and J is TRBJ2-7; 9 nucleotides agree with TRBD2. The CDR3 totals 16 residues. The junction had 11 bases not matched to a gene; V was cut back by 3 bases and J by 5 bases. Germline V gene sequence: CDR1 SEHNR, CDR2 FQNEAQ (reference sequence). CDR3 in amino acids: CASSLLTGGRGDEQYF. CDR3 DNA sequence: TGTGCCAGCAGCTTGTTGACAGGCGGGAGGGGTGACGAGCAGTACTTC.

The chain couples TRBV28 to TRBJ1-1; TRBD1 aligns across 7 bases. Germline values: CDR1 MDHEN, CDR2 SYDVKM. The CDR3 runs to 13 residues. With 4 bases clipped from V and 8 bases from J, the junction kept 7 bases outside the gene matches. The CDR3 sequence is CASSSGQSSEAFF. In DNA, the CDR3 is TGTGCCAGCAGTTCGGGACAGTCGTCAGAAGCTTTCTTT.

The chain employs TRBV5-1 and TRBJ1-6, with D perhaps TRBD1 (5 bases). CDR3 length: 15 amino acids. Germline loops: CDR1 SGHRS, CDR2 YFSETQ. The ends were cut back, 0 bases at V and 5 bases at J, with 9 bases in the middle. As DNA, the CDR3 is TGCGCCAGCAGCTTGGCGCAGGGAAATAATTCACCCCTCCACTTT. Translation gives CASSLAQGNNSPLHF.

The V gene is TRBV18, the J gene TRBJ1-3; tentatively, D is TRBD1 (6 bases). Trimming pared 2 bases from V and 4 bases from J, leaving 12 bases between. Per the germline V gene, CDR1 is KGHSH and CDR2 is LQKENI. The CDR3 totals 15 residues. CDR3 DNA: TGTGCCAGCTCACCAACAAAAGGACAGGGAAACACCATATATTTT. It specifies CASSPTKGQGNTIYF.

The V call is TRBV5-1, the J call TRBJ1-2, with D possibly being TRBD1 (5 bases). V was clipped by 0 bases and J by 4 bases, with 10 bases between them. The CDR3 runs 14 residues. The germline CDR1 and CDR2 sequences are SGHRS and YFSETQ. CDR3 nucleotide sequence: TGCGCCAGCAGCTTGGAGATACAGGCCTATGGCTACACCTTC. Translation: CASSLEIQAYGYTF.

This clone was seen only once. This chain uses TRBV28 with TRBJ1-3, with D possibly being TRBD1 (6 bases). V gave up 6 bases and J gave up 4 bases, with 22 bases separating them. CDR1 and CDR2 from the germline V gene are MDHEN and SYDVKM. The CDR3 is 17 residues long. CDR3 nucleotides: TGTGCCAGCAGCCGTATACCGGGGGGCCCGGGAGGAAACACCATATATTTT. Amino acid sequence: CASSRIPGGPGGNTIYF.

This clone has only one observation. V is TRBV7-8 and J is TRBJ1-5; D is unclear. The germline V gene encodes CDR1 SGHVS and CDR2 FQNEAQ. V lost 5 bases to trimming and J lost 6 bases, with 20 bases between them. This CDR3 region has 16 residues. CDR3 amino acids: CASSVGSKVEAQPQHF. CDR3 in DNA: TGTGCCAGCAGCGTGGGTTCTAAAGTGGAGGCTCAGCCCCAGCATTTT.